This T cell receptor (beta chain) was observed in a study of blood T cells in healthy people across ages. Sample-barcoded 5' priming and a J-beta primer mix drove a second PCR of about 7 to 12 cycles. One entry per CDR3 protein results from TCRdb running MiXCR on the 5' RACE reads. Counted here are fewer than 2,000,000 distinct CDR3 sequences, about 35% occurring once; the ten biggest clones make up roughly 10%. V was pared by 1 base and J by 5 bases, with 8 bases of the junction left unmatched. There are 16 residues in the CDR3. Germline V gene data show CDR1 as SGHTA and CDR2 as FQGTGA. The specimen was blood. The chain carries TRBV7-3 and TRBJ2-5; TRBD2 matches at 9 bases. The sequence was obtained from a woman under 40 in good health. Written as DNA, the CDR3 is TGTGCCAGCAGCTTAAACGGCGGGGGGGCCATGGAGACCCAGTACTTC. Its translation: CASSLNGGGAMETQYF.